This is a list of T cell receptor beta chains from one sample in a study of tumor and adjacent non-tumor tissue in lung cancer. One entry per CDR3 protein results from TCRdb running MiXCR on the multiplex PCR reads. The table includes roughly 75,000 distinct CDR3 sequences, under 70% detected once. Sequencing was done on a sample of distant non-tumor lung tissue. The source of these receptors is a woman between 50 and 59 years old with non-small cell lung cancer. Each CDR3 is given with its conserved first and last residue. Fields, in order: J gene, D gene, CDR3 length, clone size, V gene, CDR3 protein, CDR3 DNA. A D gene is named only where the DNA matches it firmly. Part of the rows lack a size; the others show once, few, many or a class for expanded clones.

TRBJ2-5 | TRBD2 | 16 | NA | TRBV29-1 | CSVAVNIGRVVETQYF | TGCAGCGTTGCGGTCAATATCGGGAGGGTTGTTGAGACTCAGTACTTC
TRBJ2-3 | NA | 16 | NA | TRBV4-1 | CASSQDGRGWVDMQYF | TGCGCCAGCAGCCAAGACGGGAGAGGCTGGGTAGATATGCAGTATTTT
TRBJ2-1 | TRBD2 | 15 | NA | TRBV11-2 | CASNTAGTSGNEQFF | TGTGCCAGCAACACAGCCGGGACTAGCGGCAATGAGCAATTCTTC
TRBJ2-2 | TRBD2 | 16 | once | TRBV20-1 | CSARQTSGTDSGELLF | TGCAGCGCTAGACAGACTAGCGGGACAGACAGCGGGGAGCTGCTTTTT
TRBJ2-5 | NA | 15 | NA | TRBV28 | CASKLARDTKKTQYF | TGTGCCAGTAAGCTAGCGAGAGACACCAAGAAGACCCAGTACTTC
TRBJ1-2 | NA | 15 | NA | TRBV6-5 | CPSSYSRGEDYGYTF | TGTCCCAGCAGTTACTCGAGAGGAGAGGACTATGGTTACACCTTC
TRBJ2-3 | NA | 13 | once | TRBV4-2 | CAGSLQSTDKQYF | TGTGCCGGCAGCCTGCAGAGCACAGATAAGCAGTATTTT
TRBJ1-5 | NA | 13 | many | TRBV6-2/TRBV6-3 | CASNGVPNQPQHF | TGTGCCAGCAATGGGGTACCGAATCAGCCCCAGCATTTT
TRBJ2-7 | NA | 14 | NA | TRBV11-2 | CASSLTLRNYVQYF | TGTGCCAGCAGCTTAACCCTTCGGAACTACGTGCAGTACTTC
TRBJ2-1 | NA | 11 | many | TRBV20-1 | CSAVGVNEQFF | TGCAGTGCTGTGGGGGTCAATGAGCAGTTCTTC
TRBJ2-7 | TRBD1 | 15 | NA | TRBV20-1 | CNARDWAGGWYEQYF | TGCAATGCTAGAGATTGGGCAGGGGGCTGGTACGAGCAGTACTTC
TRBJ2-3 | NA | 17 | few | TRBV15 | CATSRGGTGNPTDTQYF | TGTGCCACCAGCAGAGGTGGAACAGGGAACCCCACAGATACGCAGTATTTT
TRBJ1-1 | NA | 14 | NA | TRBV28 | CASNTGGVNIEAFF | TGTGCCAGCAATACCGGGGGTGTGAACATTGAAGCTTTCTTT
TRBJ2-3 | NA | 13 | NA | TRBV20-1 | CNARSSSGDMQYF | TGCAATGCTAGGTCTAGTTCTGGAGATATGCAGTATTTT
TRBJ2-2 | NA | 13 | NA | TRBV5-5 | CASSPENTEELFF | TGTGCCAGCAGCCCTGAGAACACCGAAGAGCTGTTTTTT
TRBJ2-7 | NA | 15 | NA | TRBV28 | CASRHWVPGSYEQYF | TGTGCCAGCAGGCACTGGGTACCAGGATCCTATGAGCAGTACTTC
TRBJ1-5 | NA | 14 | few | TRBV20-1 | CSATRDVSNRPQHF | TGCAGTGCTACCCGGGACGTTAGCAATAGGCCCCAGCATTTT
TRBJ2-1 | NA | 17 | many | TRBV11-2 | CASSFGGTMRSYNEQFF | TGTGCCAGCAGCTTTGGGGGGACAATGAGGTCCTACAATGAGCAGTTCTTC
TRBJ2-7 | NA | 13 | NA | TRBV7-8 | CAGSLAPNYDQYF | TGTGCCGGCAGCTTGGCACCCAACTACGACCAGTACTTC
TRBJ2-1 | NA | 16 | NA | TRBV20-1 | CSAGRLVVSSYNEQFF | TGCAGTGCTGGAAGACTGGTGGTGAGCTCCTACAATGAGCAGTTCTTC
TRBJ2-7 | NA | 14 | NA | TRBV11-2 | CASSITLWNNERYF | TGTGCCAGCAGCATAACCCTTTGGAACAACGAGCGGTACTTC
TRBJ2-7 | NA | 16 | many | TRBV20-1 | CSPPASRFAGHYEQYF | TGCAGTCCTCCCGCCTCAAGATTTGCGGGACACTACGAGCAGTACTTC
TRBJ2-7 | NA | 13 | NA | TRBV7-8 | CVSSFVTGSEQYF | TGTGTCAGCAGCTTTGTAACAGGGAGCGAGCAGTACTTC
TRBJ2-5 | NA | 15 | NA | TRBV29-1 | CSVVRGVKRQETQYF | TGCAGCGTTGTGAGGGGGGTGAAACGTCAAGAGACCCAGTATTTC
TRBJ2-7 | NA | 15 | NA | TRBV28 | CDSSLPGIGYDEQYF | TGTGACAGCAGTCTCCCAGGTATAGGGTACGACGAGCAGTACTTC
TRBJ2-5 | TRBD1 | 17 | few | TRBV28 | CASSTSSGTGVGETQYF | TGTGCCAGCAGTACCTCATCCGGGACAGGGGTGGGAGAGACCCAGTACTTC
TRBJ2-7 | NA | 14 | NA | TRBV7-3 | CASSLNGGLGEHYF | TGTGCCAGCAGCTTAAATGGTGGGCTAGGCGAGCATTACTTC
TRBJ2-7 | NA | 13 | few | TRBV28 | CASSLPLMREQYF | TGTGCCAGCAGCCTACCGCTTATGAGGGAGCAGTACTTC
TRBJ2-3 | NA | 14 | few | TRBV11-2 | CVSSLDPGESTQYF | TGTGTCAGCAGCTTAGACCCAGGGGAGTCGACGCAGTATTTT
TRBJ1-2 | NA | 15 | NA | TRBV20-1 | CSVRDLPGGPYGYTF | TGCAGTGTTAGAGATCTTCCGGGCGGCCCCTATGGCTACACCTTC
TRBJ2-1 | NA | 14 | few | TRBV12-3/TRBV12-4 | CANSFQPQGRGQFF | TGTGCCAACAGTTTTCAACCACAGGGGAGGGGGCAGTTCTTC
TRBJ2-1 | TRBD2 | 18 | many | TRBV20-1 | CSARDLGSSGIFYNEQFF | TGCAGTGCTAGAGATCTCGGGAGTAGCGGGATATTTTACAATGAGCAGTTCTTC
TRBJ2-7 | TRBD2 | 14 | few | TRBV11-2 | CASSLDPGAGGQNF | TGTGCCAGCAGCTTAGACCCGGGTGCGGGAGGTCAGAACTTC
TRBJ2-5 | TRBD1 | 12 | NA | TRBV11-2 | CARSLTGETQYF | TGTGCCAGGAGTCTTACAGGGGAGACGCAGTACTTC
TRBJ2-3 | TRBD1 | 14 | NA | TRBV11-1 | CVSSLATGTDAQYF | TGTGTCAGCAGCTTAGCGACCGGGACAGATGCCCAGTATTTT
TRBJ1-2 | TRBD1 | 16 | NA | TRBV5-1 | CASRAIPGQESYGYTF | TGCGCCAGCCGAGCAATACCGGGACAGGAATCCTATGGCTACACCTTC
TRBJ2-6 | NA | 16 | NA | TRBV6-6 | CTSIEEAYSGANVLTF | TGTACCAGCATCGAGGAGGCGTACTCTGGGGCCAACGTCCTGACTTTC
TRBJ2-1 | NA | 15 | NA | TRBV29-1 | CSVELGLTDHNEQFF | TGCAGCGTGGAACTTGGACTAACGGATCACAATGAGCAGTTCTTC
TRBJ2-5 | NA | 15 | NA | TRBV4-1 | CANSQELCSRETQYF | TGCGCCAACAGCCAAGAATTGTGTTCCCGGGAGACCCAGTACTTC
TRBJ2-7 | TRBD2 | 15 | NA | TRBV11-1 | CASSLAGTITYEQYF | TGCGCCAGCAGCTTAGCCGGGACTATAACCTACGAGCAGTACTTC
TRBJ2-2 | NA | 16 | once | TRBV6-1 | CVSMRFSTVNTRELFF | TGTGTCAGCATGCGGTTTTCGACAGTGAACACCAGGGAGCTGTTCTTT
TRBJ2-3 | NA | 17 | NA | TRBV20-1 | CSAQPSVGTSSIDTQYF | TGCAGTGCCCAACCGTCCGTCGGAACCTCTAGCATAGATACGCAGTATTTT
TRBJ1-4 | NA | 16 | few | TRBV28 | CASTGHSNTPGEKLFF | TGTGCCAGCACGGGACACTCGAATACTCCGGGTGAAAAACTGTTTTTT
TRBJ2-1 | TRBD2 | 13 | NA | TRBV6-6 | CASGTSESNEQFF | TGTGCCAGCGGGACTAGCGAGAGTAATGAGCAGTTCTTC
TRBJ1-6 | NA | 16 | NA | TRBV28 | CASSPGPGLYNSPLHF | TGTGCCAGCAGTCCCGGGCCGGGACTTTATAATTCACCCCTCCACTTT
TRBJ2-1 | TRBD2 | 16 | NA | TRBV11-2 | CASIVMTGTSGPEQFF | TGTGCGAGCATCGTAATGACCGGGACTAGCGGACCAGAGCAGTTCTTC
TRBJ2-5 | TRBD1 | 15 | NA | TRBV11-2 | CASSLMHQGEETQYF | TGTGCCAGCAGCTTAATGCATCAGGGGGAAGAGACCCAGTACTTC
TRBJ2-7 | NA | 12 | NA | TRBV2 | CASRTPGREQYF | TGTGCCAGCAGGACACCCGGTCGGGAGCAGTACTTC
TRBJ2-5 | NA | 13 | NA | TRBV18 | CASSPLAQETQYF | TGTGCCAGCTCACCACTGGCCCAGGAGACCCAGTACTTC
TRBJ2-2 | NA | 14 | few | TRBV30 | CAWSVGLDTGELFF | TGTGCCTGGAGTGTGGGTCTCGACACCGGGGAGCTGTTTTTT
TRBJ2-5 | NA | 15 | medium-sized | TRBV11-2 | CASSLVVGGQETQYF | TGTGCCAGCAGCTTAGTGGTTGGGGGGCAAGAGACCCAGTACTTC
TRBJ1-1 | NA | 16 | many | TRBV6-2/TRBV6-3 | CASSYALTPRGTEAFF | TGTGCCAGCAGTTACGCCCTGACTCCGAGAGGGACTGAAGCTTTCTTT
TRBJ2-2 | TRBD1 | 14 | few | TRBV7-9 | CASSRGTDIGELFF | TGTGCCAGCAGTCGAGGGACAGACATCGGGGAACTGTTTTTT